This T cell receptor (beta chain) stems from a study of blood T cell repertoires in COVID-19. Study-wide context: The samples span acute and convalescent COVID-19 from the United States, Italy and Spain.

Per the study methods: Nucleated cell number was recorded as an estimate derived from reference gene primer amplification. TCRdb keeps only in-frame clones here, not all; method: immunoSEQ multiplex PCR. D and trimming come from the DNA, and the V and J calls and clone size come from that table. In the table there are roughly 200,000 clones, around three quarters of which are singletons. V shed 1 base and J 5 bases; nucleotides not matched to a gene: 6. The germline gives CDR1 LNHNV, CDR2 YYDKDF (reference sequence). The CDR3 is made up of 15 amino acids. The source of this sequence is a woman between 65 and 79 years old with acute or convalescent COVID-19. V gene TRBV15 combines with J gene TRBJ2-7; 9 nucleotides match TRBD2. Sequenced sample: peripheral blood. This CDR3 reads CATSRVAAGGNEQYF. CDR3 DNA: TGTGCCACCAGCAGAGTAGCAGCGGGAGGTAACGAGCAGTACTTC. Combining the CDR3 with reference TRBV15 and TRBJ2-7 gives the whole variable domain DAMVIQNPRYQVTQFGKPVTLSCSQTLNHNVMYWYQQKSSQAPKLLFHYYDKDFNNEADTPDNFQSRRPNTSFCFLDIRSPGLGDTAMYLCATSRVAAGGNEQYFGPGTRLTVT.